The clone carrying this TCR beta chain was recorded a few times. Its antigen is currently unknown. This sample is part of a study of T cell repertoires in cytomegalovirus infection. TCRdb re-derived calls from the reads in MiXCR, one entry per CDR3 protein. The sample has 300,000 to 400,000 distinct CDR3 sequences, roughly 29% seen once. Germline V gene sequence: CDR1 SGHTA, CDR2 FQGNSA. The length of the CDR3 is 15 residues. Trimming took 3 bases from V and 2 from J, leaving 13 bases between them. The sample was cultured PBMCs, taken from culture after CMV antigen stimulation. The gene calls are TRBV7-2 and TRBJ1-2; a weak D match, TRBD1 (5 bases). This receptor was taken from a human donor in good health (CMV status not recorded). Some clones in this sample may be carry-over from other donors' samples. CDR3 residues: CASSFRQRLNYGYTF. CDR3 DNA: TGTGCCAGCAGCTTCAGACAGAGGCTAAACTATGGCTACACCTTC.